This TCR beta chain was sequenced in a study of OX40 agonist ivuxolimab in advanced cancers. Across the study: Patients undergoing dose escalation presented with hepatocellular carcinoma, melanoma, renal cell or head and neck cancer.

Using immunoSEQ multiplex PCR, the repertoire was profiled, and TCRdb retains in-frame clones only, with some absent. The sample has 37,000 or so clones; 70% to 90% are singletons. As for this clone: Antigen unknown.

The study, taken as a whole, reports: Expanded clones were, on average, more numerous among CD8+ T cells than CD4+.

The V gene's germline CDR1 is SGHNT and CDR2 YYREEE (reference sequence). The CDR3 consists of 13 residues. The V segment lost 3 bases and the J segment 6 bases; nucleotides outside the gene matches: 4. This receptor was identified in an adult with an advanced solid tumor such as melanoma, head and neck, liver or kidney cancer. Here the sequenced sample was CD4+ or CD8+ T cells sorted from blood, taken in a trial of the OX40 agonist ivuxolimab. The V gene is TRBV5-4, the J gene TRBJ1-1; 8 bases map to TRBD1. CDR3 in DNA: TGTGCCAGCAGCTGGCTACAGGGGGCTGAAGCTTTCTTT. This sequence encodes CASSWLQGAEAFF.